These 28 T cell receptor beta chains came from one sample sequenced in a study of post-analysis software for immune sequencing data (dated by TCRdb to between 2015 and 2016). Points the paper makes about the study in general: Significantly higher frequencies in patients than in controls were found for roughly 5 TRBV segments, including TRBV5-6, TRBV5-1 and TRBV20-1.

Library generation was performed with PCR. TCRdb records Illumina HiSeq 2500 as the sequencer. To reduce PCR and sequencing biases, unique molecular identifiers were incorporated into the TCR beta cDNA libraries. In TCRdb, the public reads were trimmed at Q25 with fastp and aligned with MiXCR, with productive beta chains retained. CDR3 protein duplicates are merged, each entry listing the most common genes and DNA. The sample table holds fewer than 900,000 distinct CDR3 sequences, of which around 42% were seen once. Over 4.5% of the sample is in the top ten clones. Antigens for these TCRs are unknown. Sample: blood. The receptors were gathered from a girl aged 5-17 years with multiple sclerosis.

The chain combines TRBV7-2 with TRBJ1-2, with TRBD1 identical over 7 bases. This CDR3 is 15 amino acids long. The V gene's germline CDR1 is SGHTA and CDR2 FQGNSA. Trimming removed 5 bases from V and 1 base from J; junction bases left unmatched: 7. CDR3 region: CASSLSGTVNYGYTF. The CDR3 coding sequence is TGTGCCAGCAGCCTATCCGGGACAGTTAACTATGGCTACACCTTC.

The gene calls are TRBV7-2 and TRBJ2-1, with D hard to call. CDR3 size: 15 residues. Germline values: CDR1 SGHTA, CDR2 FQGNSA. Trimming pared 1 base from V and 8 bases from J, leaving 15 bases between. CDR3 sequence (DNA): TGTGCCAGCAGCTTAGTGGCGGACGAAGGGTATGAGCAGTTCTTC. Translated, it gives CASSLVADEGYEQFF.

Worth noting for this clonotype: One junction end does not reproduce the germline sequence, and a read error may be involved. This rearrangement joins TRBV12-3 or TRBV12-4 to TRBJ2-1; D remains ambiguous. The CDR3 loop spans 12 amino acids. The CDR3 nucleotides read TGTGCCAGTAGTTTATTTTCTACGGAGCAGTTCTTC. Its protein product is CASSLFSTEQFF.

The genes are TRBV6-5 and TRBJ2-7; no clear D gene. The germline gives CDR1 MNHEY, CDR2 SVGAGI. Trimming left V 6 bases short and J 0 bases short, with 18 bases between. The CDR3 extends over 16 amino acids. CDR3 DNA: TGTGCCAGCAGCCCTACAGCCACCCGGGCCTCCTACGAGCAGTACTTC. Its translation is CASSPTATRASYEQYF.

This clonotype was seen only a few times. The gene calls are TRBV5-1 and TRBJ2-6, with 8 positions matching TRBD1. The J segment lost 0 bases and the V segment lost 4 bases, leaving 9 bases of the junction unmatched. The CDR3 has 18 residues. CDR1 and CDR2 from the germline V gene are SGHRS and YFSETQ. The DNA for the CDR3 is TGCGCCAGCAGCCCATGGACAGGGCAACCCTCTGGGGCCAACGTCCTGACTTTC. Residues: CASSPWTGQPSGANVLTF. The full variable domain, completed using reference TRBV5-1 and TRBJ2-6, is KAGVTQTPRYLIKTRGQQVTLSCSPISGHRSVSWYQQTPGQGLQFLFEYFSETQRNKGNFPGRFSGRQFSNSRSEMNVSTLELGDSALYLCASSPWTGQPSGANVLTFGAGSRLTVL.

V and J are TRBV7-2 and TRBJ2-3, with a weak D call TRBD2 (6 bases). The CDR3 is 11 residues long. The germline CDR1 and CDR2 sequences are SGHTA and FQGNSA. V lost 5 bases and J 14 bases, leaving 14 bases between the germline ends. CDR3 sequence (DNA): TGTGCCAGCAGCCTCGGGGGACTCCGGTATTTT. It codes for CASSLGGLRYF.

In its sample, this clonotype was seen a few times. The rearrangement joins TRBV28 to TRBJ2-7; 8 bases fit TRBD2. CDR1 and CDR2 (germline): MDHEN, SYDVKM. There are 13 residues in the CDR3. V dropped 10 bases and J dropped 2; count of bases not matched to a gene: 7. The CDR3 loop is CATFGGGPYEQYF. Written as DNA, the CDR3 is TGTGCCACCTTCGGGGGGGGTCCCTACGAGCAGTACTTC. The full variable domain, in which reference TRBV28 and TRBJ2-7 provide the parts outside the CDR3, is DVKVTQSSRYLVKRTGEKVFLECVQDMDHENMFWYRQDPGLGLRLIYFSYDVKMKEKGDIPEGYSVSREKKERFSLILESASTNQTSMYLCATFGGGPYEQYFGPGTRLTVT.

This clonotype was picked up one time. This chain joins TRBV20-1 and TRBJ2-1, with TRBD2 identical over 12 bases. J was trimmed by 0 bases and V by 7 bases; bases with no gene match: 10. The V gene's germline CDR1 is DFQATT and CDR2 SNEGSKA (reference sequence). This CDR3 comprises 17 residues. This chain's CDR3 is CSVTLLAGGRSYNEQFF. As DNA, the CDR3 is TGCAGTGTCACCCTACTAGCGGGAGGTCGCTCCTACAATGAGCAGTTCTTC.

The rearrangement joins TRBV20-1 to TRBJ2-4; no clear D gene. The last part of the DNA fits TRBJ2-7 better; the J call may be wrong. The CDR3 is 13 amino acids. CDR1 is DFQATT, CDR2 SNEGSKA, per germline (reference sequence). CDR3 residues: CSARGIGKGEQYF. Here the CDR3 DNA reads TGCAGTGCTAGGGGGATAGGGAAGGGCGAGCAGTACTTC.

The CDR3 DNA follows: TGCAGTGCTAGATACCCGGGCGGGGAGCTGTTTTTT. Protein product: CSARYPGGELFF. This rearrangement joins TRBV20-1 to TRBJ2-2; unclear D gene. The CDR3 extends over 12 amino acids. CDR1 and CDR2 from the germline V gene are DFQATT and SNEGSKA (reference sequence). The V and J ends lost 2 bases and 7 bases respectively, with 8 bases between them.

A note on this clonotype: The CDR3 ends on some other residue instead of the conserved phenylalanine or tryptophan, so this is likely a read error. J is TRBJ2-3 and V is TRBV20-1; D is undetermined. V shed 6 bases and J shed 5 bases, with 9 bases lying between them. The CDR3 runs to 11 residues. Germline-derived CDR1 and CDR2 are DFQATT and SNEGSKA (reference sequence). CDR3 coding DNA: TGCAGTGCCGCAAGGGTAGATACGCAGTATTTA. This translates into CSAARVDTQYL.

The chain joins TRBV5-1 to TRBJ2-1; 8 bases agree with TRBD1. After removal of 4 bases from V and 9 bases from J, the junction contained 6 bases not matched to a gene. The CDR3 has 13 residues. Germline V gives CDR1 SGHRS, CDR2 YFSETQ. This CDR3 reads CASSPDRAPEQFF. The CDR3 DNA sequence: TGCGCCAGCAGCCCGGACAGGGCACCTGAGCAGTTCTTC.

The chain recombines TRBV10-3 with TRBJ2-1; 7 bases map to TRBD1. The CDR3 length is 12 residues. CDR1 is ENHRY, CDR2 SYGVKD, per germline. With V trimmed by 8 bases and J by 8 bases, 6 bases remained unmatched. The CDR3 reads CAIGRGGDEQFF. For the CDR3, the DNA is TGTGCCATCGGGAGAGGGGGCGATGAGCAGTTCTTC.

The J gene is TRBJ2-3, the V gene TRBV29-1; tentative D call: TRBD1 (6 bases). Trimming removed 6 bases at V and 10 bases at J, with 11 bases between. CDR1 is SQVTM and CDR2 is ANQGSEA in the germline V gene. This CDR3 is built from 10 residues. Here the CDR3 reads CSVQGNAQYF. CDR3 sequence (DNA): TGCAGCGTACAGGGTAATGCGCAGTATTTT.

This clonotype was counted a few times. V gene TRBV10-3 combines with J gene TRBJ2-1, with 11 nucleotides matching TRBD2. J gave up 8 bases and V 4 bases, and 7 bases lay outside the gene matches. This CDR3 has 15 amino acids. CDR1 and CDR2 from the germline V gene are ENHRY and SYGVKD. The CDR3: CAISGSGRAFDEQFF. The CDR3 DNA reads as TGTGCCATCAGTGGTAGCGGGAGGGCCTTTGATGAGCAGTTCTTC.

The chain employs TRBV9 and TRBJ1-4; D might be TRBD1 (6 bases). The V end was cut by 4 bases, the J end by 0 bases, with 10 bases between. In germline, CDR1 is SGDLS, CDR2 YYNGEE. The CDR3 is 15 amino acids. The CDR3 reads CASSPGQTTNEKLFF. CDR3 bases: TGTGCCAGCAGCCCCGGACAGACAACTAATGAAAAACTGTTTTTT. The complete variable domain, with remaining parts taken from reference TRBV9 and TRBJ1-4, reads DSGVTQTPKHLITATGQRVTLRCSPRSGDLSVYWYQQSLDQGLQFLIQYYNGEERAKGNILERFSAQQFPDLHSELNLSSLELGDSALYFCASSPGQTTNEKLFFGSGTQLSVL.

This clonotype was seen a few times. The V call is TRBV20-1, the J call TRBJ2-7, with 7 bases matching TRBD2. V was pared by 5 bases and J by 3 bases, with 7 bases of the junction left unmatched. The CDR3 totals 13 residues. The V gene's germline CDR1 is DFQATT and CDR2 SNEGSKA (reference sequence). CDR3 protein: CSALGAGDYEQYF. CDR3 sequence (DNA): TGCAGTGCTCTTGGGGCGGGGGACTACGAGCAGTACTTC.

This clonotype was detected only once. The rearrangement joins TRBV7-6 to TRBJ2-1; 8 bases line up with TRBD2. V dropped 4 bases and J dropped 9; count of bases not matched to a gene: 11. This CDR3 is 15 amino acids long. Germline assignment: CDR1 SGHVS and CDR2 FNYEAQ. The CDR3 DNA follows: TGTGCCAGCAGCTCTATAGCGGGACCCGAACTTGAGCAGTTCTTC. Protein product: CASSSIAGPELEQFF.

This clonotype came up once. Being one base from a much bigger clone, this may be a read error. The rearrangement joins TRBV29-1 to TRBJ2-7; 8 bases align to TRBD2. The CDR3 runs to 13 residues. Germline lookup yields CDR1 SQVTM and CDR2 ANQGSEA. The CDR3 loop is CSVAGRALYERYF. Here the CDR3 DNA reads TGCAGCGTTGCCGGGAGGGCCCTCTACGAGCGGTACTTC.

In its sample, this clonotype was seen a few times. The rearrangement links TRBV27 to TRBJ1-5; TRBD1 matches at 9 bases. Per the germline V gene, CDR1 is MNHEY and CDR2 is SMNVEV (reference sequence). The CDR3 is made up of 15 amino acids. Trimming took 4 bases from V and 4 from J; bases not matched to a gene: 5. For the CDR3, the DNA is TGTGCCAGCAGTTCCGGGACAGGGCGTAATCAGCCCCAGCATTTT. Protein: CASSSGTGRNQPQHF.

The genes are TRBV5-1 and TRBJ1-1; 7 bases align to TRBD1. The CDR3 has 15 residues. Germline lookup yields CDR1 SGHRS and CDR2 YFSETQ. V dropped 8 bases and J dropped 5; count of bases not matched to a gene: 15. The CDR3 coding sequence is TGCGCCAGTAGGGCGGGGACAGCCGGGGGGACTGAAGCTTTCTTT. Its protein is CASRAGTAGGTEAFF.

This rearrangement joins TRBV7-8 to TRBJ1-2, with 7 bases aligning to TRBD1. Germline CDR1 and CDR2: SGHVS and FQNEAQ. The V and J ends lost 5 bases and 1 base, in that order; junction bases with no gene match: 10. The CDR3 length is 16 residues. The DNA of the CDR3 is TGTGCCAGCAGCCCCCGGACAGGCGAGTTTAACTATGGCTACACCTTC. Residues: CASSPRTGEFNYGYTF.

This clonotype has more than one count but fewer than ten. The chain links TRBV7-9 to TRBJ2-4; TRBD1 is a possible D gene (6 bases). The CDR3 is made up of 17 amino acids. Germline loops: CDR1 SEHNR, CDR2 FQNEAQ (reference sequence). The ends were cut back, 4 bases at V and 0 bases at J, with 16 bases in the middle. Here the CDR3 reads CASSSTDRPLAKNIQYF. CDR3 nucleotides: TGTGCCAGCAGCTCGACTGACAGGCCACTAGCCAAAAACATTCAGTACTTC.

The table lists this clonotype with a few counts. The chain has TRBV27 and TRBJ2-3; D is possibly TRBD1 (5 bases). Trimming left V 4 bases short and J 3 bases short, with 23 bases between. Per the germline V gene, CDR1 is MNHEY and CDR2 is SMNVEV (reference sequence). This CDR3 has 18 amino acids. CDR3 DNA sequence: TGTGCCAGCAGTTCGACCCATCACCATAGGGGAATAACAGATACGCAGTATTTT. Translated: CASSSTHHHRGITDTQYF.

The chain links TRBV28 to TRBJ2-5; no clear D gene. CDR1 is MDHEN, CDR2 SYDVKM, per germline. V was cut by 6 bases and J by 0 bases, with 8 bases left in between. CDR3 length: 13 residues. In DNA form, the CDR3 reads TGTGCCAGCAGGGCTACGTACCAAGAGACCCAGTACTTC. This encodes CASRATYQETQYF.

This clonotype came up a few times. This rearrangement joins TRBV4-3 to TRBJ2-3; D is undetermined. The CDR3 sequence is 14 residues long. Germline V lookup: CDR1 LGHNA, CDR2 YSLEER. Trimming removed 0 bases at V and 2 bases at J, with 6 bases between. The CDR3 is CASSQDSNTDTQYF. The DNA for the CDR3 is TGCGCCAGCAGCCAAGATAGCAACACAGATACGCAGTATTTT.

The rearrangement links TRBV6-6 to TRBJ2-3; D not certain. The length of the CDR3 is 15 residues. V shed 1 base and J shed 0 bases, with 8 bases lying between them. Looked up from germline, CDR1 is MNHNY and CDR2 is SVGAGI (reference sequence). CDR3 nucleotide sequence: TGTGCCAGCAGTTACTTGGCAGGTAGCACAGATACGCAGTATTTT. It specifies CASSYLAGSTDTQYF.

J is TRBJ1-5 and V is TRBV6-6; D uncertain. This CDR3 is 15 amino acids long. V gave up 0 bases and J gave up 6 bases, with 12 bases separating them. Germline V lookup: CDR1 MNHNY, CDR2 SVGAGI (reference sequence). CDR3 sequence: CASSYSWGIGQPQHF. CDR3 nucleotide sequence: TGTGCCAGCAGTTACTCGTGGGGAATCGGTCAGCCCCAGCATTTT.